This T cell receptor beta chain was recorded in a study of T cells expressing NK-cell markers. Overall study findings and caveats: Among several donors, these clonotypes also ranked first in the CD3+CD56-NKG2C+ fraction.

UMIs accompanied the 5'RACE template switching by which TCR beta cDNA was made. TCRdb processed the 5' RACE reads again and assigns one entry to each CDR3 protein, with no DNA. Its table records about 260,000 distinct CDR3 sequences. CDR1 and CDR2 from the germline V gene are SEHNR and FQNEAQ (reference sequence). This CDR3 has 14 residues. In regard to this clonotype: What it recognizes is unknown.

The gene calls are TRBV7-9 and TRBJ2-5; TCRdb calls TRBD2, which cannot be checked without DNA. Source material: blood T cells: a sorted CD56 or NKG2C T cell subset, CD4+ or CD8+ T cells, or bulk PBMC T cells (not recorded which). The sequence was obtained from a woman aged 18 to 75 in good health. CDR3 amino acids: CASSLDWESETQYF.